The text below deals with one T cell receptor (beta chain). Its target is not known. These data come from a study of T cells after posttransplantation cyclophosphamide. Study-wide results and caveats: Later post-transplant blood repertoires were often dominated by donor CD8+ memory clones. Recipient CMV seropositivity and CMV reactivation strongly tracked TRB clonality. TRB overlap between skin or GI tissue T cells and blood was limited.

The method was immunoSEQ multiplex PCR; TCRdb's version includes in-frame clones alone and lacks a portion of them. The sample contains approximately 31,000 clones, none occurring once; around 5% lies in the top ten. On the day of bone marrow donation, the related graft donor provided peripheral blood. CDR1 is LNHDA, CDR2 SQIVND, per germline (reference sequence). Trimming pared 3 bases from V and 5 bases from J, leaving 7 bases between. The CDR3 runs 13 residues. This rearrangement joins TRBV19 to TRBJ2-2; D remains ambiguous. The clonotype originates from a woman in her 30s in good health and a related stem cell transplant donor. Sequencing was carried out using PBMCs. The CDR3 sequence: CASSIIVTGELFF. The CDR3 DNA follows: TGTGCCAGTAGTATTATTGTAACCGGGGAGCTGTTTTTT.